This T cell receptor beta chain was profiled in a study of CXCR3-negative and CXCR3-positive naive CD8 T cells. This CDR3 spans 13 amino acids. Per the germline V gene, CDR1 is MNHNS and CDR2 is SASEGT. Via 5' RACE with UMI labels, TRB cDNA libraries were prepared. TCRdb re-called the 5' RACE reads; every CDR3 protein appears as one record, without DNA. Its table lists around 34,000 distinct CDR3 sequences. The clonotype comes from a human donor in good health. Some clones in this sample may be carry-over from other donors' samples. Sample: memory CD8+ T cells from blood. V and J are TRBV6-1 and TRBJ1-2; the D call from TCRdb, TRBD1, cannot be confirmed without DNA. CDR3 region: CASSEGQHYGYTF.